This TCR beta chain was recovered during a study of regulatory T cells in long-lasting Graves disease. Overall study context: Under 3 months of antithyroid drugs had been taken by newly diagnosed Graves' patients. Points from the study as a whole: Persistent cases of Graves' showed reduced TCR diversity relative to newly diagnosed patients.

The table lists this clonotype with a few counts. As yet, its antigen is unknown. Libraries of TCR beta came from iRepertoire HTBI primers plus Arm-PCR of CDR3 regions. TCRdb re-analysed the multiplex PCR reads in MiXCR, keeping a single row per CDR3 protein. Here the sample spans approximately 480,000 distinct CDR3 sequences, around 15% being singletons. Time point defined: newly diagnosed GD, antithyroid drugs for less than 3 months. PBMCs were the source of the RNA used for TCR sequencing. There are 12 residues in the CDR3. The V gene lost 6 bases and the J gene lost 2 bases, with 6 bases spanning the gap. Looked up from germline, CDR1 is SGHRS and CDR2 is YFSETQ. These data also featured in a second study, about T cells in Graves' hyperthyroidism and ophthalmopathy. Per that paper: The model's output predicted ophthalmopathy at a median of about 5.9 months prior to onset.

The rearrangement joins TRBV5-1 to TRBJ2-1; no definite D call. This clonotype originated in a man aged 40-49 years with Graves disease. The sample here was peripheral blood mononuclear cells (PBMCs), taken at new diagnosis, from a patient treated with antithyroid drugs. This chain's CDR3 is CASMGPYNEQFF. CDR3 nucleotide sequence: TGCGCCAGCATGGGCCCCTACAATGAGCAGTTCTTC.